The source of this T cell receptor (beta chain) is a study of blood T cell repertoires in COVID-19. Study-wide context: Researchers got acute and convalescent COVID-19 samples from the United States, Italy and Spain. PBMCs, B-cell-depleted T cells, or T cells were the source of the cDNA or gDNA that made up the material.

Sequenced by immunoSEQ multiplex PCR; TCRdb stores in-frame clones only, minus some. The repertoire holds 86,000 or so clones, about nine tenths seen once, with about 2% in the top ten. The clonotype comes from a woman aged 45-59 years in a cohort sampled during active COVID-19. Sequenced input: peripheral blood.

CDR3 sequence (DNA): TGTGCCTGGAGTCCGGGACAGGGACGCGGCTACACCTTC. This gives the protein CAWSPGQGRGYTF. This rearrangement joins TRBV30 to TRBJ1-2, with 9 nucleotides matching TRBD1. From germline, CDR1 is GTSNPN and CDR2 SVGIG (reference sequence). The V segment lost 2 bases and the J segment 8 bases; nucleotides outside the gene matches: 6. CDR3 length: 13 amino acids.